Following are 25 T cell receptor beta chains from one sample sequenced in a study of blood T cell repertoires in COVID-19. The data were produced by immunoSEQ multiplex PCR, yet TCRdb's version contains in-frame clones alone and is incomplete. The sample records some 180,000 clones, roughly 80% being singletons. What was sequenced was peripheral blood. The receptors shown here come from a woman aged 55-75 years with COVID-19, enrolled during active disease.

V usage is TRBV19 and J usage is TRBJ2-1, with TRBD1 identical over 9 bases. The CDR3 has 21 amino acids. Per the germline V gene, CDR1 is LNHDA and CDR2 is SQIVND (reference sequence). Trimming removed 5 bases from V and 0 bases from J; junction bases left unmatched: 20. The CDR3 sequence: CASSSHREGQGVWSSYNEQFF. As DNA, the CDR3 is TGTGCCAGTAGTTCCCACCGCGAGGGACAGGGCGTATGGAGCTCCTACAATGAGCAGTTCTTC.

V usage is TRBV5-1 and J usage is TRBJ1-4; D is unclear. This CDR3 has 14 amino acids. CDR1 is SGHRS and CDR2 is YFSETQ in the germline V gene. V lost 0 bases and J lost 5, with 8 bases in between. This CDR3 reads CASSLVAQNEKLFF. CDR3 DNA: TGCGCCAGCAGCTTGGTGGCACAAAATGAAAAACTGTTTTTT. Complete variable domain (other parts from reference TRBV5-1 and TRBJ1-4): KAGVTQTPRYLIKTRGQQVTLSCSPISGHRSVSWYQQTPGQGLQFLFEYFSETQRNKGNFPGRFSGRQFSNSRSEMNVSTLELGDSALYLCASSLVAQNEKLFFGSGTQLSVL.

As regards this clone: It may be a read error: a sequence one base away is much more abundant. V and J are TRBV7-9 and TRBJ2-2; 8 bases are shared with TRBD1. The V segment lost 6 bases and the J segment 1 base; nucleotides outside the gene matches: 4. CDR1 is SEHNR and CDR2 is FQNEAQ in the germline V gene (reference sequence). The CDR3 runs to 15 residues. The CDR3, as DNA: TGTGCCAGCAGGTTGACAGGGGAGAACACCGGGGAGCTGTTTTTT. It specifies CASRLTGENTGELFF. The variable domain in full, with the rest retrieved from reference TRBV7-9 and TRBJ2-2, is DTGVSQNPRHKITKRGQNVTFRCDPISEHNRLYWYRQTLGQGPEFLTYFQNEAQLEKSRLLSDRFSAERPKGSFSTLEIQRTEQGDSAMYLCASRLTGENTGELFFGEGSRLTVL.

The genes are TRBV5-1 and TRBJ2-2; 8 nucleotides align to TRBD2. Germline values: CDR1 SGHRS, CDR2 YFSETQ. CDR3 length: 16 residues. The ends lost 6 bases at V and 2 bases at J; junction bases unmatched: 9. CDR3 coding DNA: TGCGCCAGCATCGGTGGCGGGGGGTTTAACACCGGGGAGCTGTTTTTT. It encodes CASIGGGGFNTGELFF. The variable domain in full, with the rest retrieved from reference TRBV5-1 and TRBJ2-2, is KAGVTQTPRYLIKTRGQQVTLSCSPISGHRSVSWYQQTPGQGLQFLFEYFSETQRNKGNFPGRFSGRQFSNSRSEMNVSTLELGDSALYLCASIGGGGFNTGELFFGEGSRLTVL.

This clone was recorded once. The CDR3 reads CASRRTGEETQYF. The CDR3 nucleotides read TGTGCCAGCAGAAGAACAGGGGAAGAGACCCAGTACTTC. The chain links TRBV6-5 to TRBJ2-5, with 7 bases identical to TRBD1. The J segment lost 3 bases and the V segment lost 6 bases, leaving 4 bases of the junction unmatched. Germline CDR1 reads MNHEY; CDR2 reads SVGAGI. This CDR3 has 13 amino acids.

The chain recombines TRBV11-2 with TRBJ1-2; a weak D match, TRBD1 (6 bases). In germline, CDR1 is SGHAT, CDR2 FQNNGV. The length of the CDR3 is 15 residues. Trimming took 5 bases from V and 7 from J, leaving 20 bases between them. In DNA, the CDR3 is TGTGCCAGCAGCCCTTTACAGGGAAAGTCTTTTGGCTACACCTTC. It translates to CASSPLQGKSFGYTF.

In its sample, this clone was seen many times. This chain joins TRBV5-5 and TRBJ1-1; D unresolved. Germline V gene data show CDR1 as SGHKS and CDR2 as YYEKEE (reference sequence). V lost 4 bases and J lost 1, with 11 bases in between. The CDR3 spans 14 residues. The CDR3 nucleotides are TGTGCCAGCAGCCCCCAGGTACGGAACACTGAAGCTTTCTTT. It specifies CASSPQVRNTEAFF. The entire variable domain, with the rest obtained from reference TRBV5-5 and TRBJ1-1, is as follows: DAGVTQSPTHLIKTRGQQVTLRCSPISGHKSVSWYQQVLGQGPQFIFQYYEKEERGRGNFPDRFSARQFPNYSSELNVNALLLGDSALYLCASSPQVRNTEAFFGQGTRLTVV.

CDR3 in DNA: TGTGCCAGCAGTCCCCTCGGGACAGGTCCCTCCTACGAGCAGTACTTC. It codes for CASSPLGTGPSYEQYF. The rearrangement links TRBV27 to TRBJ2-7; 8 bases are shared with TRBD1. V lost 5 bases, J lost 0 bases, and 9 bases stayed unmatched. The germline V gene has CDR1 MNHEY and CDR2 SMNVEV (reference sequence). The CDR3 length is 16 residues.

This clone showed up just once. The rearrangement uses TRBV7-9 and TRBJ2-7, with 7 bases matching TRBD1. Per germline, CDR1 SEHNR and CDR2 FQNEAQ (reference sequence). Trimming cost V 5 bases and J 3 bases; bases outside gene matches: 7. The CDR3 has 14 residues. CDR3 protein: CASSLRTGSYEQYF. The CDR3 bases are TGTGCCAGCAGCCTAAGGACAGGAAGCTACGAGCAGTACTTC.

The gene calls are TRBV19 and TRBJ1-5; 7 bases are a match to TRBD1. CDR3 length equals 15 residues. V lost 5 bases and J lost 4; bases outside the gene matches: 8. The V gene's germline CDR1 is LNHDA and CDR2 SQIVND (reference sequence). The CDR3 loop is CASSAGTARNQPQHF. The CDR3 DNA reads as TGTGCCAGTAGTGCCGGGACAGCTCGAAATCAGCCCCAGCATTTT.

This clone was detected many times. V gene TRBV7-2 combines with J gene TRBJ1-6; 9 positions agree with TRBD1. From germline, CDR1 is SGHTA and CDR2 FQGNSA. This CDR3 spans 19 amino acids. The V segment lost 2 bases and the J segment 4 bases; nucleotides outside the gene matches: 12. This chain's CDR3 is CASSLRSTGGPRYNSPLHF. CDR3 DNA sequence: TGTGCCAGCAGCTTACGTTCTACAGGGGGCCCCCGGTATAATTCACCCCTCCACTTT.

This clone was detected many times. The CDR3, as DNA: TGTGCCAGCAGTGAGACAAGTCTCTATGGCTACACCTTC. It translates to CASSETSLYGYTF. V gene TRBV6-1 combines with J gene TRBJ1-2; D remains ambiguous. V lost 3 bases to trimming and J lost 4 bases, with 9 bases between them. Germline V gives CDR1 MNHNS, CDR2 SASEGT. The CDR3 spans 13 residues.

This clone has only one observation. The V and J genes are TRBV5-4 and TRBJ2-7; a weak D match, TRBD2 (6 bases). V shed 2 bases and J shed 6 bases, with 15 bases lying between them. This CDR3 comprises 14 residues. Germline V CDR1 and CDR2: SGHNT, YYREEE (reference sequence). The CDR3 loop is CASSLTGTLLEQYF. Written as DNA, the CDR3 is TGTGCCAGCAGCTTAACCGGGACTCTCCTCGAGCAGTACTTC.

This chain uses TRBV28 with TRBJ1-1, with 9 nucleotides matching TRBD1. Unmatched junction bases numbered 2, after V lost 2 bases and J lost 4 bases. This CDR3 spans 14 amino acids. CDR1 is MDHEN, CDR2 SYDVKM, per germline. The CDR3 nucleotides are TGTGCCAGCAGTTTAGCGGACAGGGGCACTGAAGCTTTCTTT. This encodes CASSLADRGTEAFF.

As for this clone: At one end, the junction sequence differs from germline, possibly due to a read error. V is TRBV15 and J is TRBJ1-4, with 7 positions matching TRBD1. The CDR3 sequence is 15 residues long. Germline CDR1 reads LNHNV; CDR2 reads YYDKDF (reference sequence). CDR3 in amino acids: CATSRDAGTAKKLFF. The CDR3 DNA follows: TGTGCCACCAGCCGAGACGCCGGGACAGCGAAAAAACTGTTTTTT.

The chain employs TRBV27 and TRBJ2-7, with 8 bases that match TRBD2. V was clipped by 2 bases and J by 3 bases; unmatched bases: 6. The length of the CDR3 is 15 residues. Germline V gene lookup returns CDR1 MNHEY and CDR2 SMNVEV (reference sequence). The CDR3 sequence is CASSLRSSGVYEQYF. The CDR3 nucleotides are TGTGCCAGCAGTTTAAGGAGTAGCGGGGTCTACGAGCAGTACTTC.

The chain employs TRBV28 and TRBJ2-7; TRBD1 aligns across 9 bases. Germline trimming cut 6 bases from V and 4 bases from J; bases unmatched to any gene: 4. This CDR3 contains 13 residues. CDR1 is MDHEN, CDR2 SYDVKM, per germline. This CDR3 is CASRTGGLYEQYF. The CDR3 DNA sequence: TGTGCCAGCAGGACAGGGGGGTTGTACGAGCAGTACTTC.

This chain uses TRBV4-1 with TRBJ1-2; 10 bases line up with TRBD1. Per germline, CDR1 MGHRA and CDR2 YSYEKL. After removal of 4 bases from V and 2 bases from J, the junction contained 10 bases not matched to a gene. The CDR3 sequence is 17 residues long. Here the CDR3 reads CASSPRQGATGNYGYTF. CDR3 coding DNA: TGCGCCAGCAGCCCTCGACAGGGGGCTACGGGGAACTATGGCTACACCTTC.

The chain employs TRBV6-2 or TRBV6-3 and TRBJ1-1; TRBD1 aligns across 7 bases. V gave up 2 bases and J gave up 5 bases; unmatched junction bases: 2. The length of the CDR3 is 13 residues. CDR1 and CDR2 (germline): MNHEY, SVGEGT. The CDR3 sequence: CASSYVQGTEAFF. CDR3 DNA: TGTGCCAGCAGTTACGTACAGGGGACTGAAGCTTTCTTT.

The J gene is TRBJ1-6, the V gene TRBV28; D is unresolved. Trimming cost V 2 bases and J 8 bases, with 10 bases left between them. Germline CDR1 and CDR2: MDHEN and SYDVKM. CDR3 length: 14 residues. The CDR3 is CASSLEASHSPLHF. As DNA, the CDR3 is TGTGCCAGCAGTTTAGAGGCGTCCCATTCACCCCTCCACTTT.

The CDR3 region is CAWSVHGAADTQYF. Here the CDR3 DNA reads TGTGCCTGGAGTGTACATGGAGCTGCAGATACGCAGTATTTT. The chain has TRBV30 and TRBJ2-3; D not resolved. V was pared by 0 bases and J by 4 bases, with 11 bases between. Per germline, CDR1 GTSNPN and CDR2 SVGIG (reference sequence). This CDR3 contains 14 residues.

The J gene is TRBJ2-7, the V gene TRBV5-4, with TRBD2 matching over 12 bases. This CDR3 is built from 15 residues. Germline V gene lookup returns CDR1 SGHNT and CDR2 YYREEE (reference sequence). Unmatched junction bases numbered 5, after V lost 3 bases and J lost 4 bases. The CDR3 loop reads CASSSPSGRGYEQYF. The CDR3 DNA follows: TGTGCCAGCAGCTCCCCTAGCGGGAGGGGGTACGAGCAGTACTTC.

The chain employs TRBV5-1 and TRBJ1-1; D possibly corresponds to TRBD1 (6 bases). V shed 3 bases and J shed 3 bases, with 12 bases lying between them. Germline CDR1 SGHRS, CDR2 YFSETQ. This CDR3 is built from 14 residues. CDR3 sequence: CASSWQGLDTEAFF. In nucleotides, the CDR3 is TGCGCCAGCAGCTGGCAGGGGTTGGACACTGAAGCTTTCTTT.

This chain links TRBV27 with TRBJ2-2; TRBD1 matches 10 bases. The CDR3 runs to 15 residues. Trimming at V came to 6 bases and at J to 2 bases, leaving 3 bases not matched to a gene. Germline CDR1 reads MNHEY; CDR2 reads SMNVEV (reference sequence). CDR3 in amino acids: CASRGTGVNTGELFF. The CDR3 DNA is TGTGCCAGCAGAGGGACAGGGGTTAACACCGGGGAGCTGTTTTTT.

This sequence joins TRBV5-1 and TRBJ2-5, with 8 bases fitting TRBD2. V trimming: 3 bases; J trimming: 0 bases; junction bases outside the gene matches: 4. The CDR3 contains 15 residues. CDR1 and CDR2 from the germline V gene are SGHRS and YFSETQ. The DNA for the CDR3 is TGCGCCAGCAGCTCGGGACTAGGGTACCAAGAGACCCAGTACTTC. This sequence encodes CASSSGLGYQETQYF.